Listed below are T cell receptor beta chains from one sample, sequenced in a study of T cell responses to AZD1222 COVID-19 vaccine. The assay was immunoSEQ multiplex PCR, and TCRdb's table has in-frame clones only and misses some. The table shows roughly 53,000 clones, with approximately 84% occurring only once. The source was peripheral blood, collected on day 0 of AZD1222 vaccination. Receptors originate from an adult in good health. Both conserved end residues are part of each CDR3. For some rows the clone size is stated as once, few or many, or as a class when expanded; others skip it.

v_call: TRBV29-1; clone_size: -; j_call: TRBJ2-1; cdr3_aa: CSVGAGYNEQFF
v_call: TRBV11-3; clone_size: -; j_call: TRBJ1-2; cdr3_aa: CASTAGTSNYGYTF
v_call: TRBV30; clone_size: -; j_call: TRBJ1-2; cdr3_aa: CAWTNRRDGYTF
v_call: TRBV28; clone_size: once; j_call: TRBJ2-7; cdr3_aa: CASSFRWRPYEQYF
v_call: TRBV15; clone_size: -; j_call: TRBJ1-1; cdr3_aa: CATSRGEGGRYTEAFF
v_call: TRBV10-1; clone_size: once; j_call: TRBJ2-5; cdr3_aa: CASSEETSGQETQYF
v_call: TRBV6-2/TRBV6-3; clone_size: -; j_call: TRBJ1-1; cdr3_aa: CASSYLGQGGTEAFF
v_call: TRBV9; clone_size: -; j_call: TRBJ2-5; cdr3_aa: CASSVYARQTQYF
v_call: TRBV3-1/TRBV3-2; clone_size: -; j_call: TRBJ1-2; cdr3_aa: CASSQDQSYGYTF
v_call: TRBV18; clone_size: -; j_call: TRBJ2-5; cdr3_aa: CASSPGTSGSQETQYF
v_call: TRBV28; clone_size: -; j_call: TRBJ1-5; cdr3_aa: CASSLGRWGSNQPQHF
v_call: TRBV7-3; clone_size: -; j_call: TRBJ2-2; cdr3_aa: CASSTRQGRAGELFF
v_call: TRBV12-3/TRBV12-4; clone_size: -; j_call: TRBJ1-5; cdr3_aa: CASSTYRRQPQHF
v_call: TRBV7-3; clone_size: -; j_call: TRBJ1-1; cdr3_aa: CASSLMGGFEAFF
v_call: TRBV21-1; clone_size: once; j_call: TRBJ1-1; cdr3_aa: CASSKATMNTEAFF
v_call: TRBV7-6; clone_size: -; j_call: TRBJ1-2; cdr3_aa: CASSQDYGYTF
v_call: TRBV4-1; clone_size: -; j_call: TRBJ1-4; cdr3_aa: CASSQADRGWEKLFF
v_call: TRBV5-1; clone_size: -; j_call: TRBJ2-5; cdr3_aa: CASSPGLAGETQYF
v_call: TRBV5-4; clone_size: -; j_call: TRBJ1-1; cdr3_aa: CASSRRQAGTKEAFF
v_call: TRBV11-2; clone_size: -; j_call: TRBJ2-5; cdr3_aa: CASSSGQGLETQYF
v_call: TRBV6-5; clone_size: -; j_call: TRBJ1-3; cdr3_aa: CASTATGENGNTIYF
v_call: TRBV19; clone_size: few; j_call: TRBJ1-5; cdr3_aa: CASLLQGTDQPQHF
v_call: TRBV19; clone_size: -; j_call: TRBJ1-2; cdr3_aa: CASDRGYGYTF
v_call: TRBV2; clone_size: -; j_call: TRBJ1-6; cdr3_aa: CASLGTAPLHF
v_call: TRBV6-5; clone_size: -; j_call: TRBJ1-2; cdr3_aa: CASSRLELNYGYTF
v_call: TRBV7-8; clone_size: few; j_call: TRBJ2-3; cdr3_aa: CASSFPLANTQYF
v_call: TRBV6-5; clone_size: once; j_call: TRBJ2-5; cdr3_aa: CASSYQQGGGETQYF
v_call: TRBV6-5; clone_size: -; j_call: TRBJ1-2; cdr3_aa: CASTSGSEQGKGYTF